This T cell receptor (beta chain) was identified during a study of blood T cell repertoires in COVID-19. Sequencing was performed with immunoSEQ multiplex PCR; in TCRdb, only in-frame clones are kept and a portion is missing. The sample lists roughly 80,000 clones; just over 90% were seen once. Germline V gene data show CDR1 as MNHEY and CDR2 as SVGAGI. V was clipped by 5 bases and J by 5 bases, with 13 bases between them. This CDR3 is built from 13 residues. The chain has TRBV6-5 and TRBJ2-7; perhaps TRBD2 as D (6 bases). This TCR derives from a man between 45 and 60 years old with COVID-19, enrolled during active disease. Sequenced input: peripheral blood. CDR3 in amino acids: CASSLGGPHEQYV. The CDR3 DNA follows: TGTGCCAGCAGTCTTGGAGGGCCCCACGAGCAGTACGTC.